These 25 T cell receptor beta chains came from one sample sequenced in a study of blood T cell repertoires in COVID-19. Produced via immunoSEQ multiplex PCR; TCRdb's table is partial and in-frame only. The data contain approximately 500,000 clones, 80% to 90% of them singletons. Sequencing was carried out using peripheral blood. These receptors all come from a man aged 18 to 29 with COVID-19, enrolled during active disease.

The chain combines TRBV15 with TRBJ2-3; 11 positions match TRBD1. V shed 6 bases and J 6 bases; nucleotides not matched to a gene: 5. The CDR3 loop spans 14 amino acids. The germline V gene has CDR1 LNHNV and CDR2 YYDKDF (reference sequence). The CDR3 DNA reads TGTGCCACCAGACGGGACAGGGGGTCGGATACGCAGTATTTT. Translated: CATRRDRGSDTQYF.

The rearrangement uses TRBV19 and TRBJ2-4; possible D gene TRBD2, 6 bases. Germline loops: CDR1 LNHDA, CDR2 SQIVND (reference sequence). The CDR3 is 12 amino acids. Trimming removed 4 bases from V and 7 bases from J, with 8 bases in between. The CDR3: CASSKGRNIQYF. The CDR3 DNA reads TGTGCCAGTAGTAAGGGGAGGAACATTCAGTACTTC.

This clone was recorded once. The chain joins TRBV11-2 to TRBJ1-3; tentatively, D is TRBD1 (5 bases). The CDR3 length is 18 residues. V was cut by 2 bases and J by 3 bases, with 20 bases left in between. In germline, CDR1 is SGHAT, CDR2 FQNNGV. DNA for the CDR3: TGTGCCAGCAGCTTATCGGGGGGTCGACAGACTCTTGGAAACACCATATATTTT. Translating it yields CASSLSGGRQTLGNTIYF.

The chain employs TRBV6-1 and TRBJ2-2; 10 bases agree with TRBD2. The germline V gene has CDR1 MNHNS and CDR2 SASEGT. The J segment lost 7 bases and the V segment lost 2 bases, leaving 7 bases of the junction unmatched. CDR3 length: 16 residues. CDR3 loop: CASSERLAGRDGELFF. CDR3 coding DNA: TGTGCCAGCAGTGAAAGACTAGCGGGCCGGGACGGGGAGCTGTTTTTT.

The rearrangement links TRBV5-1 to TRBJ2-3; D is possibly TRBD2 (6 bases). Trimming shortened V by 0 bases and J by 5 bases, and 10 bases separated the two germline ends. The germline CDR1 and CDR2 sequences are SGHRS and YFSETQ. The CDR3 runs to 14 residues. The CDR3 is CASSLAETRDTQYF. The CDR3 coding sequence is TGCGCCAGCAGCTTGGCAGAGACTAGAGATACGCAGTATTTT.

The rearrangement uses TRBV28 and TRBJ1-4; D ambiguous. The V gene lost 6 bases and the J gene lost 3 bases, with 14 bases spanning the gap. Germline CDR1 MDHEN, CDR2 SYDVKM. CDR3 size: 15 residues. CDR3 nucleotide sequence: TGTGCCAGCAGGGCCCCCTCTCACCCTAATGAAAAACTGTTTTTT. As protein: CASRAPSHPNEKLFF.

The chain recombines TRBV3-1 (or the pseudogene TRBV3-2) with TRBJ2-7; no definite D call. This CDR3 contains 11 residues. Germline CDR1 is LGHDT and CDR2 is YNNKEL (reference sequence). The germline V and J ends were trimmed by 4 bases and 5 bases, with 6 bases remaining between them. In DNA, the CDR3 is TGTGCCAGCAGCCCCCTACACGAGCAGTACTTC. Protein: CASSPLHEQYF.

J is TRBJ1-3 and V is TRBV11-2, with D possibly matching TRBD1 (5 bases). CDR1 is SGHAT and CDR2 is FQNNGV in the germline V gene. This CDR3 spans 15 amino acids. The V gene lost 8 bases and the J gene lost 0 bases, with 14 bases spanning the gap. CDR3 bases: TGTGCCAGCGGAGGGGTATACCCCTCTGGAAACACCATATATTTT. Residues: CASGGVYPSGNTIYF.

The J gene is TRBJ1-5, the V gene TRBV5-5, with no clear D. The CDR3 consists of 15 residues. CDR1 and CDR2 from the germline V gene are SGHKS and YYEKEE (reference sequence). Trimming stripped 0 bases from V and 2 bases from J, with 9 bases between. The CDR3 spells CASSLGPAGNQPQHF. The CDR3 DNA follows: TGTGCCAGCAGCTTGGGGCCTGCTGGCAATCAGCCCCAGCATTTT. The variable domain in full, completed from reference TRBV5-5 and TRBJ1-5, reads DAGVTQSPTHLIKTRGQQVTLRCSPISGHKSVSWYQQVLGQGPQFIFQYYEKEERGRGNFPDRFSARQFPNYSSELNVNALLLGDSALYLCASSLGPAGNQPQHFGDGTRLSIL.

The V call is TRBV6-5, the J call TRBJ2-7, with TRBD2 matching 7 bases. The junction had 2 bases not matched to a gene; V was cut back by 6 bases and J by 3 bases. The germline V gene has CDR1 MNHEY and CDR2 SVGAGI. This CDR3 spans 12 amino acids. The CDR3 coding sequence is TGTGCCAGCAGGACTAGCAACTACGAGCAGTACTTC. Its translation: CASRTSNYEQYF.

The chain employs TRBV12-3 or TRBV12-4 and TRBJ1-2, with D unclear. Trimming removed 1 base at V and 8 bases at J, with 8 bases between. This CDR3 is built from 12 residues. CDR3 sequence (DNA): TGTGCCAGCAGTTTAGGGACTTCGGGCTACACCTTC. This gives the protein CASSLGTSGYTF.

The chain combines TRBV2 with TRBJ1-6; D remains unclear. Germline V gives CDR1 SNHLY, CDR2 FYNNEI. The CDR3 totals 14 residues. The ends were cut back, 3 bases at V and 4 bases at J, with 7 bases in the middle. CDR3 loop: CASSDGGYNSPLHF. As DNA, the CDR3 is TGTGCCAGCAGTGATGGAGGGTATAATTCACCCCTCCACTTT.

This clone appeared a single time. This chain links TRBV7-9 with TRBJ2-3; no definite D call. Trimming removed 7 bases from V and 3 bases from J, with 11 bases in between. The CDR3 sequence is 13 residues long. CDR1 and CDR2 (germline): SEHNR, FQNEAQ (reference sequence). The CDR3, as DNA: TGTGCCAGCAACTTTCTCGGGACAGATACGCAGTATTTT. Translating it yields CASNFLGTDTQYF.

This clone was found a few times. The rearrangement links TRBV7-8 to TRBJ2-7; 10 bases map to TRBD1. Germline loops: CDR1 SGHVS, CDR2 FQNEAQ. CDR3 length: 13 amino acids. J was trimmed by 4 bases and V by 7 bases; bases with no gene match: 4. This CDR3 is CASTGQGEYEQYF. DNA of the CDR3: TGTGCCAGCACCGGACAGGGGGAGTACGAGCAGTACTTC.

CDR3: CASSVISGENTGELFF. In nucleotides, the CDR3 is TGTGCCAGTAGTGTGATTAGCGGGGAAAACACCGGGGAGCTGTTTTTT. This chain uses TRBV19 with TRBJ2-2; 8 nucleotides align to TRBD2. With 5 bases clipped from V and 2 bases from J, the junction kept 7 bases outside the gene matches. Looked up from germline, CDR1 is LNHDA and CDR2 is SQIVND (reference sequence). CDR3 length equals 16 residues.

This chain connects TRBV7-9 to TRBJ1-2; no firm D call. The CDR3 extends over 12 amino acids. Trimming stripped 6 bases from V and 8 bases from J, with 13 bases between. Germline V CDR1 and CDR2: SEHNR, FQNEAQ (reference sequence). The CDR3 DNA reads TGTGCCAGCAGTAGGGTCGAGGGCGGCTACACCTTC. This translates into CASSRVEGGYTF. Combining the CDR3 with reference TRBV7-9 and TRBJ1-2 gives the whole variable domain DTGVSQNPRHKITKRGQNVTFRCDPISEHNRLYWYRQTLGQGPEFLTYFQNEAQLEKSRLLSDRFSAERPKGSFSTLEIQRTEQGDSAMYLCASSRVEGGYTFGSGTRLTVV.

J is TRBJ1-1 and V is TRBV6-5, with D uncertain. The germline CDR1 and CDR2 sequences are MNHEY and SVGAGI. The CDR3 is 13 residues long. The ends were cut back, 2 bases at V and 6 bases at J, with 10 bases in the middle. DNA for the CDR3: TGTGCCAGCAGTTACGCCGGGTCCGCTGAAGCTTTCTTT. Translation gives CASSYAGSAEAFF.

Written as DNA, the CDR3 is TGTGCCAGCAGCGTGGGACAGCGCTCAGACTATGGCTACACCTTC. This translates into CASSVGQRSDYGYTF. The chain recombines TRBV9 with TRBJ1-2; 7 nucleotides agree with TRBD1. This CDR3 contains 15 residues. Germline-derived CDR1 and CDR2 are SGDLS and YYNGEE. Trimming took 2 bases from V and 3 from J; bases not matched to a gene: 7. The full variable domain, its missing parts supplied by reference TRBV9 and TRBJ1-2, is DSGVTQTPKHLITATGQRVTLRCSPRSGDLSVYWYQQSLDQGLQFLIQYYNGEERAKGNILERFSAQQFPDLHSELNLSSLELGDSALYFCASSVGQRSDYGYTFGSGTRLTVV.

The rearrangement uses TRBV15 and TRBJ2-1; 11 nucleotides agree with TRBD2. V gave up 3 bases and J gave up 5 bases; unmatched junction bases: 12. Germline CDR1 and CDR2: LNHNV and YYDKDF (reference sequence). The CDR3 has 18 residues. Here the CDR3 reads CATSRGLAATGFHNEQFF. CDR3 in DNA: TGTGCCACCAGCAGGGGACTAGCGGCTACAGGATTCCACAATGAGCAGTTCTTC. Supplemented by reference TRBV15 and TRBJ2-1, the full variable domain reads DAMVIQNPRYQVTQFGKPVTLSCSQTLNHNVMYWYQQKSSQAPKLLFHYYDKDFNNEADTPDNFQSRRPNTSFCFLDIRSPGLGDTAMYLCATSRGLAATGFHNEQFFGPGTRLTVL.

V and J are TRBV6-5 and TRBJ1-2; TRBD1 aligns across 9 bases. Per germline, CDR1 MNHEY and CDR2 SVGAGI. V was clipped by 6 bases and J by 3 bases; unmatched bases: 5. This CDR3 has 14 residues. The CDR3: CASSQQGADYGYTF. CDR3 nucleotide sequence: TGTGCCAGCAGCCAACAGGGGGCGGACTATGGCTACACCTTC.

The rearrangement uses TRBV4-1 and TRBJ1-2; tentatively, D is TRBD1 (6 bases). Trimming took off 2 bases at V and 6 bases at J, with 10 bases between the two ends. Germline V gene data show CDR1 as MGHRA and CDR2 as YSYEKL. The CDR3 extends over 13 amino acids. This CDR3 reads CASSQQQGDGYTF. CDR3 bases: TGCGCCAGCAGCCAACAACAGGGTGATGGCTACACCTTC.

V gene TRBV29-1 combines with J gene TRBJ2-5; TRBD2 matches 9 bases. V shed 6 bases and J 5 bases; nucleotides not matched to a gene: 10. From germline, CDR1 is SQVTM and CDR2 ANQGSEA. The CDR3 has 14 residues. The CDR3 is CSVLTGLATETQYF. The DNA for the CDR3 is TGCAGCGTACTTACGGGACTAGCAACTGAGACCCAGTACTTC.

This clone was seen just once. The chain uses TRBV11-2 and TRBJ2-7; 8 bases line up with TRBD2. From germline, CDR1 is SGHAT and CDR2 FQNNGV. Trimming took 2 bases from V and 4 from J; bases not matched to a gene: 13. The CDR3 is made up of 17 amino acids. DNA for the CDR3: TGTGCCAGCAGCTTATCCGTAAGCGGGACTAGGGTGTACGAGCAGTACTTC. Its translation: CASSLSVSGTRVYEQYF. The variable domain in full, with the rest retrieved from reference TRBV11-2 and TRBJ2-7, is EAGVAQSPRYKIIEKRQSVAFWCNPISGHATLYWYQQILGQGPKLLIQFQNNGVVDDSQLPKDRFSAERLKGVDSTLKIQPAKLEDSAVYLCASSLSVSGTRVYEQYFGPGTRLTVT.

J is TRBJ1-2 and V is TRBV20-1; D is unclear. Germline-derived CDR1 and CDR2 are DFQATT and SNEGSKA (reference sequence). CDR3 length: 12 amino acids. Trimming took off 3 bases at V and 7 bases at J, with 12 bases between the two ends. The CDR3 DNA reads TGCAGTGCTAGTAGTCGGGGTCCTGGCTACACCTTC. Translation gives CSASSRGPGYTF.

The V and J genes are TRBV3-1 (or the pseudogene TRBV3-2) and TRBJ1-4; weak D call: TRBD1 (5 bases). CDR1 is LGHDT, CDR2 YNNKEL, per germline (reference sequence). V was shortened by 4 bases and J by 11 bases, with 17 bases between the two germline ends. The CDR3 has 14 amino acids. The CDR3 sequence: CASSPVNAGRKLFF. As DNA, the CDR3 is TGTGCCAGCAGCCCAGTAAACGCAGGGCGGAAACTGTTTTTT.